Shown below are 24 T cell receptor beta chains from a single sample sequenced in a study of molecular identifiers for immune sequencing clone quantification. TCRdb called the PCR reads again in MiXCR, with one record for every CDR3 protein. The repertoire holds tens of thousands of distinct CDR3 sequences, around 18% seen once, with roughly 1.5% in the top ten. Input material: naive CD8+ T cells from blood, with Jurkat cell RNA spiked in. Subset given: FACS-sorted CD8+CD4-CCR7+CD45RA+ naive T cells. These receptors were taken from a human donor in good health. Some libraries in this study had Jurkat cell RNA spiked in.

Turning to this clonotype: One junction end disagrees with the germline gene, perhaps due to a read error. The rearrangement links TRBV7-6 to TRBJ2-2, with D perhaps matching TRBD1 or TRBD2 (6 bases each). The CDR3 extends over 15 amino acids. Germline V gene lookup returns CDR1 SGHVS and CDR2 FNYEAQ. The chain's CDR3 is CTSSFRGADTGELFF. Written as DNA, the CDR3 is TGTACCAGCAGCTTTAGGGGGGCGGACACCGGGGAGCTGTTTTTT.

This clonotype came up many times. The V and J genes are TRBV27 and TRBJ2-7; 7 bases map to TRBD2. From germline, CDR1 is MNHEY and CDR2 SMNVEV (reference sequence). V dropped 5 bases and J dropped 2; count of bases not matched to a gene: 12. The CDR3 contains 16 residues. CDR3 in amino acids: CASSPRRAGATYEQYF. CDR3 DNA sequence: TGTGCCAGCAGTCCTAGACGGGCGGGAGCCACCTACGAGCAGTACTTC.

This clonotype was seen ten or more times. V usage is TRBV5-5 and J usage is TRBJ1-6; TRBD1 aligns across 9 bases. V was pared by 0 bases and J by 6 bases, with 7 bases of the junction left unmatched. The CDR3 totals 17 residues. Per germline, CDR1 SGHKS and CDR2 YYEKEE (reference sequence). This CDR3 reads CASSLATGGMGNSPLHF. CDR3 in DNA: TGTGCCAGCAGCTTGGCCACAGGGGGCATGGGTAATTCACCCCTCCACTTT.

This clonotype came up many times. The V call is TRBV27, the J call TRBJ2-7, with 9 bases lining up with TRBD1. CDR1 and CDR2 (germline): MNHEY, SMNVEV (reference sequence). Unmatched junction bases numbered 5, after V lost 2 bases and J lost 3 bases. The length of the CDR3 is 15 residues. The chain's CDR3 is CASSLVGTGYYEQYF. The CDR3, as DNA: TGTGCCAGCAGTTTAGTTGGGACAGGGTACTACGAGCAGTACTTC.

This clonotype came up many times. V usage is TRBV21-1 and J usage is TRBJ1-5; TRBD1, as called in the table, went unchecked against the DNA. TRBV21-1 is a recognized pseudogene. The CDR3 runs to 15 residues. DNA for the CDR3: TGTGCCAGCCGCCAGACAGGGGGCCGGCGTCAGCCCCAGCATTTT. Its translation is CASRQTGGRRQPQHF.

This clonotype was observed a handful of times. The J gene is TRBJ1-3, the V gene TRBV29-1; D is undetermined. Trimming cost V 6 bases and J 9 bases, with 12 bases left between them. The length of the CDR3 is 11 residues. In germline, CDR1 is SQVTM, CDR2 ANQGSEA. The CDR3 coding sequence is TGCAGCGTCGTCAGGCAAGGCACCATATATTTT. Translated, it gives CSVVRQGTIYF.

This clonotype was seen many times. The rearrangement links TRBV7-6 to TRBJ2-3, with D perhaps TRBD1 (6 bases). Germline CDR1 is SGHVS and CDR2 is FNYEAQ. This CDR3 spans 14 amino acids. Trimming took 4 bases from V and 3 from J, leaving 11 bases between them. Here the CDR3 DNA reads TGTGCCAGCAGCTGGCAGGGGTTGACAGATACGCAGTATTTT. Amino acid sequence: CASSWQGLTDTQYF.

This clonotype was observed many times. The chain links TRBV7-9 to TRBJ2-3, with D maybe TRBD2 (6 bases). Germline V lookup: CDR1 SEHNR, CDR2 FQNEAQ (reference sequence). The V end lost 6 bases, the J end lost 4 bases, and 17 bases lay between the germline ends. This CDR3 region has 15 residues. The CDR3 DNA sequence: TGTGCCAGCAGGTTCGGGAGAGGGAGCTCAGATACGCAGTATTTT. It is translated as CASRFGRGSSDTQYF.

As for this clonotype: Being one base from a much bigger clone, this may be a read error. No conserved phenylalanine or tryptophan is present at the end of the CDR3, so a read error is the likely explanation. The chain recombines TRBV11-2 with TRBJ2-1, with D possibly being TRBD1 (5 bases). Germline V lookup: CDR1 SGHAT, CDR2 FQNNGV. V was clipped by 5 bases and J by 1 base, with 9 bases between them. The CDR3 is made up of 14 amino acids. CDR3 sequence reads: CASSPQVSYNEQFL. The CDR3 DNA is TGTGCCAGCAGCCCACAGGTATCCTACAATGAGCAGTTCCTC.

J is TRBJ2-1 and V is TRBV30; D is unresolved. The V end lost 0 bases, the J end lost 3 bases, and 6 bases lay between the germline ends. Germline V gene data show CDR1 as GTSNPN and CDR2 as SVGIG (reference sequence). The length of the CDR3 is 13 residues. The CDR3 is CAWSVSGYNEQFF. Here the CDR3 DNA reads TGTGCCTGGAGTGTTTCGGGCTACAATGAGCAGTTCTTC.

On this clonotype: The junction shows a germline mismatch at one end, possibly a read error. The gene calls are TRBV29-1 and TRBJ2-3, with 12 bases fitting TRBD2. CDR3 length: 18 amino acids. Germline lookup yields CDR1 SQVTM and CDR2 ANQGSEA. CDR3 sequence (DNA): TGCAGCGCTGAAGACCCGCTTTCTAGCGGGAGGGCGGCAGATACGCAGTATTTC. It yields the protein CSAEDPLSSGRAADTQYF.

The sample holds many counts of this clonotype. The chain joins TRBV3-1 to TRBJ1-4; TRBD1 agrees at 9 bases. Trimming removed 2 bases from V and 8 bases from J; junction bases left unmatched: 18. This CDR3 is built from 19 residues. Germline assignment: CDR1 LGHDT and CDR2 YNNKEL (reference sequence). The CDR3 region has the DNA TGTGCCAGCAGCCAATTTCGCTCAGCCACCGGGGACAGGGTGGAAAAACTGTTTTTT. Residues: CASSQFRSATGDRVEKLFF.

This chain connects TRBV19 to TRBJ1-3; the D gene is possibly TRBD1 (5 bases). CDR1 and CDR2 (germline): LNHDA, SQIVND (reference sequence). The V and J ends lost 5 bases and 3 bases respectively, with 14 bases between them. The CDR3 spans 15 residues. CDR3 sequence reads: CASSDDSYNGNTIYF. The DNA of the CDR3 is TGTGCCAGTAGTGACGACAGCTACAATGGAAACACCATATATTTT.

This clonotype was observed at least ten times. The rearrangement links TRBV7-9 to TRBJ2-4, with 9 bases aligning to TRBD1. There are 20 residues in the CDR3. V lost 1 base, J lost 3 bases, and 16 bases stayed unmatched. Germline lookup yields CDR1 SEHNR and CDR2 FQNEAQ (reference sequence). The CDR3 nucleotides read TGTGCCAGCAGCTTAGTGATTGGGACAGGGTCTCCCCCTGACAAAAACATTCAGTACTTC. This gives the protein CASSLVIGTGSPPDKNIQYF.

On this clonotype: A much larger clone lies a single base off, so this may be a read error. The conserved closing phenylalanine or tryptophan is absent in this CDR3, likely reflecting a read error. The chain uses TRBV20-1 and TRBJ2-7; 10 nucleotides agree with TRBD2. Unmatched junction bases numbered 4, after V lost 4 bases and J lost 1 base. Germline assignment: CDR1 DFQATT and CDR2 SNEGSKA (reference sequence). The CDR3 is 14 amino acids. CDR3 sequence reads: CSAIQREGSYEQYI. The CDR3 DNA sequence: TGCAGTGCTATTCAGCGGGAGGGGTCCTACGAGCAGTACATC.

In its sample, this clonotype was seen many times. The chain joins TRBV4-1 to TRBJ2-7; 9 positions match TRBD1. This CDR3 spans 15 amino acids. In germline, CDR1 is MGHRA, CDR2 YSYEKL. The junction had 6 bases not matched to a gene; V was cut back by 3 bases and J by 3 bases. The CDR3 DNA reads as TGCGCCAGCAGCCAGCTACAGGGGGCAGTCTACGAGCAGTACTTC. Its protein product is CASSQLQGAVYEQYF.

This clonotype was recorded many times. The CDR3, as DNA: TGTGCCAGCAGCGCTCTAGCGGGAGCCGGGGAGCTGTTTTTT. Translated, it gives CASSALAGAGELFF. This chain uses TRBV5-4 with TRBJ2-2, with 10 bases fitting TRBD2. Losses at the gene ends were 4 bases for V and 6 bases for J; bases not matched to a gene: 3. The CDR3 spans 14 residues. Germline CDR1 reads SGHNT; CDR2 reads YYREEE (reference sequence). The full variable domain, its missing parts supplied by reference TRBV5-4 and TRBJ2-2, is ETGVTQSPTHLIKTRGQQVTLRCSSQSGHNTVSWYQQALGQGPQFIFQYYREEENGRGNFPPRFSGLQFPNYSSELNVNALELDDSALYLCASSALAGAGELFFGEGSRLTVL.

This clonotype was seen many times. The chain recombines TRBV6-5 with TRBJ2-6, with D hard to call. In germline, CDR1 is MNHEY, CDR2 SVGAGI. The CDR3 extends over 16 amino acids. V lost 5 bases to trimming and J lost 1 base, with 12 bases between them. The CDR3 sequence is CASSPLPLSGANVLTF. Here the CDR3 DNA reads TGTGCCAGCAGTCCCCTCCCCCTGTCTGGGGCCAACGTCCTGACTTTC.

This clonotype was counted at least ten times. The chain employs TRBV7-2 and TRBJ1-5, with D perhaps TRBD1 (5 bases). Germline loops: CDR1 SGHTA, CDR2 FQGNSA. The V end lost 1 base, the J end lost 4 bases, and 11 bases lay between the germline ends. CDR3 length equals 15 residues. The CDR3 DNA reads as TGTGCCAGCAGCTTAGACGGGGGTGGGAATCAGCCCCAGCATTTT. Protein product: CASSLDGGGNQPQHF.

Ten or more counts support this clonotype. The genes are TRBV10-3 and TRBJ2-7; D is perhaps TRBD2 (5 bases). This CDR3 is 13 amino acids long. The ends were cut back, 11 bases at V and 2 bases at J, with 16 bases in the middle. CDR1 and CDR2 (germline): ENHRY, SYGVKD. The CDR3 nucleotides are TGTGCCTCCCGGGAAGCAGCGCCCTACGAGCAGTACTTC. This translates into CASREAAPYEQYF.

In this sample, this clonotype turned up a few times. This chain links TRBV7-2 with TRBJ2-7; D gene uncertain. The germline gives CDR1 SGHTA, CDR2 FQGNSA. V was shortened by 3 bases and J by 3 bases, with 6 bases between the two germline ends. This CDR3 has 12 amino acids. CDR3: CASSFIRYEQYF. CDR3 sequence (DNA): TGTGCCAGCAGCTTTATTCGCTACGAGCAGTACTTC.

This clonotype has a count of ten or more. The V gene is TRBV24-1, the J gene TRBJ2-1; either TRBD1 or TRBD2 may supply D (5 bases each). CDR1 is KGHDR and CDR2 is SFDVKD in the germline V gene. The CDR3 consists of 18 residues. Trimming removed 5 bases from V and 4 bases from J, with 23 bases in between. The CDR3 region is CATSVPGDPGPGYNEQFF. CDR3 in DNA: TGTGCCACCAGTGTCCCGGGTGATCCGGGACCTGGGTACAATGAGCAGTTCTTC.

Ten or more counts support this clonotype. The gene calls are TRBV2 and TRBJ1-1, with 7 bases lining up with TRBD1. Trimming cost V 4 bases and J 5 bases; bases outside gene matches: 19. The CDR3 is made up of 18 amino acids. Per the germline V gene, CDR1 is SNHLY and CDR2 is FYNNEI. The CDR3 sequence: CASSVEVVTLQGGTEAFF. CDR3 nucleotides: TGTGCCAGCAGTGTTGAAGTCGTTACTCTTCAGGGGGGGACTGAAGCTTTCTTT.

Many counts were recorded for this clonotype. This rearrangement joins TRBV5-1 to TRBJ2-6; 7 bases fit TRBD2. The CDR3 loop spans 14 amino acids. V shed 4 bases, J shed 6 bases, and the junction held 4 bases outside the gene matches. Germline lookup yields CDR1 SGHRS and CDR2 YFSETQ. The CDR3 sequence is CASSLAGEANVLTF. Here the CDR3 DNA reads TGCGCCAGCAGCCTGGCGGGGGAGGCCAACGTCCTGACTTTC.